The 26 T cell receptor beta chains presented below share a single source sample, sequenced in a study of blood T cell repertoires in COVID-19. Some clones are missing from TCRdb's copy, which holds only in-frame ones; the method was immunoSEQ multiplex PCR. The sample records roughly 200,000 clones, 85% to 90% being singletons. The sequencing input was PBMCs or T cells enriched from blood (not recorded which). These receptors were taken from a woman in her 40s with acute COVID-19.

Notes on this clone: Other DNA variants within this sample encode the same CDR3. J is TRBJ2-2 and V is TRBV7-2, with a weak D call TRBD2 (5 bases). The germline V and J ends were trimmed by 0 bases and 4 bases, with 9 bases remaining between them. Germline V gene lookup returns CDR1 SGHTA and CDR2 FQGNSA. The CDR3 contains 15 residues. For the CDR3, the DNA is TGTGCCAGCAGCTTAGCCGGGGTGGGCACCGGGGAGCTGTTTTTT. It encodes CASSLAGVGTGELFF.

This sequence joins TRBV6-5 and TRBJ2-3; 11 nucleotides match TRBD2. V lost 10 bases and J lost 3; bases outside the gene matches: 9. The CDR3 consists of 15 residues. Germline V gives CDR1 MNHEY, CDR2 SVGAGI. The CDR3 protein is CAILLAGGMTDTQYF. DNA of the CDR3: TGTGCCATCCTCCTAGCGGGGGGAATGACAGATACGCAGTATTTT.

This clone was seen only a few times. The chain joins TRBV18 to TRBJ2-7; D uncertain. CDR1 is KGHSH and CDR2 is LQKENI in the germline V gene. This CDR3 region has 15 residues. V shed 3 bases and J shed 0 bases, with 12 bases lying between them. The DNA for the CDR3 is TGTGCCAGCTCACCTTCGGCGGTGAGCTCCTACGAGCAGTACTTC. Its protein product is CASSPSAVSSYEQYF.

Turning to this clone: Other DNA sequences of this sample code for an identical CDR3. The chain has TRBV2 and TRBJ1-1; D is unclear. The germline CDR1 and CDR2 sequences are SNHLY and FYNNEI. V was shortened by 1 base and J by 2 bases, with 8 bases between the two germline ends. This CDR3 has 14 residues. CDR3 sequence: CASSEVRGNTEAFF. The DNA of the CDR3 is TGTGCCAGCAGTGAAGTTCGGGGAAACACTGAAGCTTTCTTT.

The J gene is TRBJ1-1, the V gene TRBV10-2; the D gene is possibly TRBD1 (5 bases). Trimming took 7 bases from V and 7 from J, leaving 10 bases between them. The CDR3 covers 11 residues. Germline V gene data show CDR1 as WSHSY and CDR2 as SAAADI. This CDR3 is CASTQDSEAFF. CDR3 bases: TGCGCCAGCACCCAAGACAGTGAAGCTTTCTTT.

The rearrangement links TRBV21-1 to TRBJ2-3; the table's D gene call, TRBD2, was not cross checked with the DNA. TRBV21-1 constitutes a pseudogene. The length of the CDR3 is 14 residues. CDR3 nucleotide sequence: TGTGCCAGCAGATGGACTAGCCGCACAGATACGCAGTATTTT. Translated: CASRWTSRTDTQYF.

CDR3 sequence (DNA): TGTGCCAGCAGCTTAGAAGGCAGGGGGCTATCCTACAATGAGCAGTTCTTC. It specifies CASSLEGRGLSYNEQFF. The chain combines TRBV7-8 with TRBJ2-1; TRBD1 agrees at 8 bases. V lost 1 base to trimming and J lost 1 base; unmatched junction nucleotides: 6. Per germline, CDR1 SGHVS and CDR2 FQNEAQ. The CDR3 has 17 amino acids.

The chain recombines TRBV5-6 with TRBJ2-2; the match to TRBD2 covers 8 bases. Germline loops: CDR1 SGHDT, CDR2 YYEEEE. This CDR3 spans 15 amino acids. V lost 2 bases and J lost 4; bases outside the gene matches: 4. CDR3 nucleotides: TGTGCCAGCAGCTTTGGCGGGGGGAGCACCGGGGAGCTGTTTTTT. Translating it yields CASSFGGGSTGELFF.

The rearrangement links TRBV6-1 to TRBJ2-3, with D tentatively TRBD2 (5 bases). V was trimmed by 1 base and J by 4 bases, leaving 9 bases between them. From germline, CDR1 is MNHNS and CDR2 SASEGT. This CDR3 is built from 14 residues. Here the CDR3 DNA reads TGTGCCAGCAGTGAAGGGCTGGAGGCAGATACGCAGTATTTT. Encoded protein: CASSEGLEADTQYF.

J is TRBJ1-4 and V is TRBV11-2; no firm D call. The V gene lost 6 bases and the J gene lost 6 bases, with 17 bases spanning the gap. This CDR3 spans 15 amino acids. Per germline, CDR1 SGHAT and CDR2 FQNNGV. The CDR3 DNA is TGTGCCAGCAGACAAACTCGGGGAAAGGATGAAAAACTGTTTTTT. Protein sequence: CASRQTRGKDEKLFF.

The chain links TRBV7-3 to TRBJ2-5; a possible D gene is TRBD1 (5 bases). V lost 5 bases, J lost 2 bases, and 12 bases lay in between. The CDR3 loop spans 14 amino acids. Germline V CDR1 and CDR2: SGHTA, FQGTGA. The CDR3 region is CASSPGPEQETQYF. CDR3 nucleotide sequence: TGTGCCAGCAGCCCAGGGCCAGAACAAGAGACCCAGTACTTC.

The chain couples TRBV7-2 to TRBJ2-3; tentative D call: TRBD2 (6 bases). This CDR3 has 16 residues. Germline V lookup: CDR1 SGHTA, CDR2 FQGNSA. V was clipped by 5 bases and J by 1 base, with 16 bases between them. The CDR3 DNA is TGTGCCAGCAGCGAGGGATCGGGACTCCGCACAGATACGCAGTATTTT. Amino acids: CASSEGSGLRTDTQYF.

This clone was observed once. In nucleotides, the CDR3 is TGTGCCTGGAGGCGGGACTTTGCCGAGCAGTACTTC. Protein: CAWRRDFAEQYF. This chain joins TRBV30 and TRBJ2-7, with D possibly being TRBD2 (6 bases). The length of the CDR3 is 12 residues. Per the germline V gene, CDR1 is GTSNPN and CDR2 is SVGIG (reference sequence). V was shortened by 3 bases and J by 6 bases, with 12 bases between the two germline ends.

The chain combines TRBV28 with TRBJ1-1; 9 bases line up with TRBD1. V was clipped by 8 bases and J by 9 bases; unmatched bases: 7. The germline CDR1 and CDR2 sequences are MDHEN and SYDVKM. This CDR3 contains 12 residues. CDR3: CASFGQGRKAFF. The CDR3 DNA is TGTGCCAGCTTCGGACAGGGGAGGAAAGCTTTCTTT.

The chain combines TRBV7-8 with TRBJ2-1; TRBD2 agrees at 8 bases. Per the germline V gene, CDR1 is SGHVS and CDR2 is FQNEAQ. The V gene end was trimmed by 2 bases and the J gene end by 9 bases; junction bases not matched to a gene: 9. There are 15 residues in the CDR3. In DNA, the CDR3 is TGTGCCAGCAGCTTACCCATCGGGGGGGAGAGTGAGCAGTTCTTC. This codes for CASSLPIGGESEQFF.

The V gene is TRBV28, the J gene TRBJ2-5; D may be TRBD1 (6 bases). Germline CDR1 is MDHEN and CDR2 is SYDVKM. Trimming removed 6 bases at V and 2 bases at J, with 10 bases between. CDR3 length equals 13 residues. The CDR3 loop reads CASREQGQETQYF. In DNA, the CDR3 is TGTGCCAGCAGAGAACAGGGACAAGAGACCCAGTACTTC.

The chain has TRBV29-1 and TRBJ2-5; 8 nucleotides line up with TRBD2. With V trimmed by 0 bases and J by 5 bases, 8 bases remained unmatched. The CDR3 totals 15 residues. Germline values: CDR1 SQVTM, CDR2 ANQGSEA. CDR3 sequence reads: CSVEDPPGGRETQYF. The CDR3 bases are TGCAGCGTTGAAGACCCCCCGGGGGGGAGGGAGACCCAGTACTTC.

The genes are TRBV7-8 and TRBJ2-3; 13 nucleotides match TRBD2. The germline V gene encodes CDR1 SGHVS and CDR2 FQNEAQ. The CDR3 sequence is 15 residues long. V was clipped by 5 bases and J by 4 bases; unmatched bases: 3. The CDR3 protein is CASSTGLAGADTQYF. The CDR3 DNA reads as TGTGCCAGCAGCACCGGACTAGCGGGGGCAGATACGCAGTATTTT.

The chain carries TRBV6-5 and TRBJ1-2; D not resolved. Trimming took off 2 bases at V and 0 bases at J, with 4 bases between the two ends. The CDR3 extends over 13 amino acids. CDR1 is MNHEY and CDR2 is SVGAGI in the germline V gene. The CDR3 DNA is TGTGCCAGCAGTTACGGCACTAACTATGGCTACACCTTC. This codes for CASSYGTNYGYTF.

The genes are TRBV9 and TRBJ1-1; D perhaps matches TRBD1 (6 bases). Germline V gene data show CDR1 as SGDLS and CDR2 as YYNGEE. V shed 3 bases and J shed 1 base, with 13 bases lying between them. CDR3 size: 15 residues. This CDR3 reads CASSEGHLGNTEAFF. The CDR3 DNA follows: TGTGCCAGCAGCGAGGGACACCTAGGGAACACTGAAGCTTTCTTT. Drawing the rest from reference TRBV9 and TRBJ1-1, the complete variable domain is DSGVTQTPKHLITATGQRVTLRCSPRSGDLSVYWYQQSLDQGLQFLIQYYNGEERAKGNILERFSAQQFPDLHSELNLSSLELGDSALYFCASSEGHLGNTEAFFGQGTRLTVV.

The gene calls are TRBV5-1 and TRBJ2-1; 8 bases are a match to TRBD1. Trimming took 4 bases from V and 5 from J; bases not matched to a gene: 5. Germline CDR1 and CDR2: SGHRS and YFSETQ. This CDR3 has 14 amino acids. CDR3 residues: CASSVTGVNNEQFF. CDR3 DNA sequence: TGCGCCAGCAGCGTGACAGGGGTGAACAATGAGCAGTTCTTC. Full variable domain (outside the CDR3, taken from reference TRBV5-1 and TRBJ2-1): KAGVTQTPRYLIKTRGQQVTLSCSPISGHRSVSWYQQTPGQGLQFLFEYFSETQRNKGNFPGRFSGRQFSNSRSEMNVSTLELGDSALYLCASSVTGVNNEQFFGPGTRLTVL.

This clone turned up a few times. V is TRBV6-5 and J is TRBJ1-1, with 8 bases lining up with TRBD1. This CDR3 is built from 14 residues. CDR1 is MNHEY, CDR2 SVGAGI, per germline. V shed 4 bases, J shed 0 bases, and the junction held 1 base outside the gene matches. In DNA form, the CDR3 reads TGTGCCAGCAGTTGGGACAGGATGAACACTGAAGCTTTCTTT. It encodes CASSWDRMNTEAFF.

CDR3 DNA sequence: TGTGCCAGCAGCCCCGGGGTGCCACCCAATGAGCAGTTCTTC. Translation: CASSPGVPPNEQFF. This rearrangement joins TRBV28 to TRBJ2-1; a weak D match, TRBD2 (5 bases). CDR3 length: 14 amino acids. Per germline, CDR1 MDHEN and CDR2 SYDVKM. The V end was cut by 6 bases, the J end by 6 bases, with 15 bases between.

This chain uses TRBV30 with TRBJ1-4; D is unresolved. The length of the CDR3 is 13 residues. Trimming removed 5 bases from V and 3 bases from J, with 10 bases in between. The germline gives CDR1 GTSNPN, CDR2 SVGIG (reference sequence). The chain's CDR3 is CAWHPGANEKLFF. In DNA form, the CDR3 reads TGTGCCTGGCACCCCGGGGCTAATGAAAAACTGTTTTTT.

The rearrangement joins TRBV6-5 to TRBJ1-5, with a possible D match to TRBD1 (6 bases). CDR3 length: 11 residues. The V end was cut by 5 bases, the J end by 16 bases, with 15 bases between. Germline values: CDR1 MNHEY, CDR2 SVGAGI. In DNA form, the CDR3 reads TGTGCCAGCAGTAACGGACAGAGCGTACATTTT. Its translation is CASSNGQSVHF.

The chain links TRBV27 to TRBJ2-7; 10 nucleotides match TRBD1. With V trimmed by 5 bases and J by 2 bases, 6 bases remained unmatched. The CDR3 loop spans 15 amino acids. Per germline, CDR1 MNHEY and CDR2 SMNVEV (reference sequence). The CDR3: CASSGQGGPPYEQYF. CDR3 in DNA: TGTGCCAGCAGTGGACAGGGGGGTCCGCCCTACGAGCAGTACTTC.